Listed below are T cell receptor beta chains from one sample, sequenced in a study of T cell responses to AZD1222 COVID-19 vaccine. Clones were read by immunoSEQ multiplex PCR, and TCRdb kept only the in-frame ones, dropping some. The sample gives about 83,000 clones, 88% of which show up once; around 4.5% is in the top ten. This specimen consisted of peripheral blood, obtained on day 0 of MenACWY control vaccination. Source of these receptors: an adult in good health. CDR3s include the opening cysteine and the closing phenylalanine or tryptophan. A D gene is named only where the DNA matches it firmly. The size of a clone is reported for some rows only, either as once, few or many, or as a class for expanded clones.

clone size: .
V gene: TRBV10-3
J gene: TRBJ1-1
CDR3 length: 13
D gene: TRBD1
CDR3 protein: CAITQGENTEAFF
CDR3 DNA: TGTGCCATCACCCAGGGGGAAAACACTGAAGCTTTCTTT

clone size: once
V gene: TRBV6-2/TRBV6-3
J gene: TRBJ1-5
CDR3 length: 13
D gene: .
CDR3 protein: CASSWTYNQPQHF
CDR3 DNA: TGTGCCAGCAGTTGGACGTACAATCAGCCCCAGCATTTT

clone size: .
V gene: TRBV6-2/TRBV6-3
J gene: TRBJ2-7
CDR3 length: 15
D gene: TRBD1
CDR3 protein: CASSPGTGYLYEQYF
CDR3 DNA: TGTGCCAGCAGCCCCGGGACAGGGTACCTCTACGAGCAGTACTTC

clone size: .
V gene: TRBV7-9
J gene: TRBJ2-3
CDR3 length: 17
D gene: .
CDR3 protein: CASSSPTGRQNSDTQYF
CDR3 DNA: TGTGCCAGCAGCTCCCCTACCGGACGGCAGAACTCAGATACGCAGTATTTT

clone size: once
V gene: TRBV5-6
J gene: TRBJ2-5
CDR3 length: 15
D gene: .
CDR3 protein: CASSQGTLWVETQYF
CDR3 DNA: TGTGCCAGCAGCCAAGGGACCCTGTGGGTGGAGACCCAGTACTTC

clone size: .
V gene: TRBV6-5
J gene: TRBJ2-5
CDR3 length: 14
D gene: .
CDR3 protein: CASSARAVRETQYF
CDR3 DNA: TGTGCCAGTTCTGCGAGGGCGGTGAGAGAGACCCAGTACTTC

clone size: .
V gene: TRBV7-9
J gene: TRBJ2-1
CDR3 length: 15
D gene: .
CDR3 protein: CASSPLRGSYNEQFF
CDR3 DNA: TGTGCCAGCAGCCCCCTTCGGGGGTCCTACAATGAGCAGTTCTTC

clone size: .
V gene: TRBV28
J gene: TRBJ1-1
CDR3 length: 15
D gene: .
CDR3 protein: CASSQPAPMNTEAFF
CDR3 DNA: TGTGCCAGCAGTCAGCCGGCACCGATGAACACTGAAGCTTTCTTT

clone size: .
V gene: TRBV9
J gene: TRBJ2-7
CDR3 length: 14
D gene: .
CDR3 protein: CASSVAPGAGEQYF
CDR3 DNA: TGTGCCAGCAGCGTAGCTCCGGGGGCCGGGGAGCAGTACTTC

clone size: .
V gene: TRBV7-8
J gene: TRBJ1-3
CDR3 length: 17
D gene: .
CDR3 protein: CASSLSTDSYSGNTIYF
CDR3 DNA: TGTGCCAGCAGCTTATCCACGGACAGTTACTCTGGAAACACCATATATTTT

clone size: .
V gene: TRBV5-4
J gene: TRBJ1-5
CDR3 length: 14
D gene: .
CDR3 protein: CASSLAGANQPQHF
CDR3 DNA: TGTGCCAGCAGCTTGGCAGGGGCCAATCAGCCCCAGCATTTT

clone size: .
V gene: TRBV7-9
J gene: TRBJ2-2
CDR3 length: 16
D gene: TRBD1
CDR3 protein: CASSSSDRVNTGELFF
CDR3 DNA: TGTGCCAGCAGCTCCTCCGACAGGGTGAACACCGGGGAGCTGTTTTTT

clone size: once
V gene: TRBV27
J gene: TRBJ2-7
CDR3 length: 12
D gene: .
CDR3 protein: CASSPGPYEQYF
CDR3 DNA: TGTGCCAGCAGTCCGGGACCTTACGAGCAGTACTTC

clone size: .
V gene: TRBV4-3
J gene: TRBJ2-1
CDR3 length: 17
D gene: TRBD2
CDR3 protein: CASSQDPLSGRANEQFF
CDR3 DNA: TGCGCCAGCAGCCAAGATCCCCTTAGCGGGAGGGCCAATGAGCAGTTCTTC

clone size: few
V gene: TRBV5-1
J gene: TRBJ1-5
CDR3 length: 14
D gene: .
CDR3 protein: CASSLEGQNQPQHF
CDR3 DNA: TGCGCCAGCAGCTTGGAGGGTCAAAATCAGCCCCAGCATTTT

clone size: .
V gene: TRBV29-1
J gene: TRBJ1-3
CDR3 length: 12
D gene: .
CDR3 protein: CSVGTTGNTIYF
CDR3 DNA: TGCAGCGTTGGAACAACTGGAAACACCATATATTTT

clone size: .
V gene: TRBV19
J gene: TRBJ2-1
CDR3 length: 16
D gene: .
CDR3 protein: CASSIRPESSYNEQFF
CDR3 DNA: TGTGCCAGTAGTATTCGGCCGGAGAGCTCCTACAATGAGCAGTTCTTC

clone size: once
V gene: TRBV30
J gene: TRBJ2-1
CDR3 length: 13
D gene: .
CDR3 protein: CAWRKLLGGEQFF
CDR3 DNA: TGTGCCTGGAGAAAATTGTTGGGGGGTGAGCAGTTCTTC

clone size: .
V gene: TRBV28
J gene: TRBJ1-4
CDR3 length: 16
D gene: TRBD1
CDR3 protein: CASTPQWGTGVLKLFF
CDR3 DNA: TGTGCCAGCACCCCCCAGTGGGGGACAGGGGTGTTAAAACTGTTTTTT

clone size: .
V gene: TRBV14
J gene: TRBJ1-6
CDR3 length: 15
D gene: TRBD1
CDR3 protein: CASSRDPGGNSPLHF
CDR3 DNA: TGTGCCAGCAGCCGGGACCCAGGGGGCAATTCACCCCTCCACTTT

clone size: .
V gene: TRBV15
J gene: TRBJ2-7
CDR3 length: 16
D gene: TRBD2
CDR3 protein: CATSRDLAGLSYEQYF
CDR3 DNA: TGTGCCACCAGCAGAGATCTAGCGGGCCTCTCCTACGAGCAGTACTTC

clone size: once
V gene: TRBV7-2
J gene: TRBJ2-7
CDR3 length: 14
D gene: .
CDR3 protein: CASSLLGASYEQYF
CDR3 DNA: TGTGCCAGCAGCCTACTGGGGGCATCCTACGAGCAGTACTTC